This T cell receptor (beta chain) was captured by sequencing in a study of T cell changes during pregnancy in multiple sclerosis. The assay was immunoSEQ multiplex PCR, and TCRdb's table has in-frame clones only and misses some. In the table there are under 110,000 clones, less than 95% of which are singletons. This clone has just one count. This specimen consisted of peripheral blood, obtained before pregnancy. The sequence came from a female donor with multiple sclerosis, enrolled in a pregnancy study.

CDR3 protein: CASSLVGQADEAFF. In DNA, the CDR3 is TGCGCCAGCAGCTTGGTGGGACAGGCCGATGAAGCTTTCTTT. The rearrangement joins TRBV5-1 to TRBJ1-1; 8 bases align to TRBD1. The germline V gene has CDR1 SGHRS and CDR2 YFSETQ. The CDR3 covers 14 residues. V lost 0 bases, J lost 7 bases, and 5 bases stayed unmatched.